This T cell receptor (beta chain) is drawn from a study of T cells in Graves' hyperthyroidism and ophthalmopathy. Findings and limits, study-wide: Ophthalmopathy was predicted by the model a median of approximately six months ahead of onset. Ophthalmopathy was told apart from stable hyperthyroidism by a 13 V-J model.

In patients aged 18 to 65, hyperthyroidism was newly diagnosed, with duration under 2 months. Diagnoses rested on clinical symptoms, serum thyroxine and TRAb, thyroid ultrasound and orbital computed tomography. TCR beta CDR3 sequences were amplified from RNA transcripts. Using the HTBI primer set, a first-round RT-PCR was run on the TCR CDR3. TCRdb passed the multiplex PCR reads through MiXCR, listing each CDR3 protein once. This table has about 580,000 distinct CDR3 sequences, roughly 50% appearing once. Many counts were recorded for this clonotype. Its antigen is unidentified. Trimming cost V 2 bases and J 6 bases, with 17 bases left between them. The CDR3 runs 15 residues. Germline CDR1 reads MNHEY; CDR2 reads SMNVEV (reference sequence).

Sequenced: peripheral blood or thyroid tissue (not recorded which). The clonotype was recovered from a woman under 30 with Graves' hyperthyroidism. This chain joins TRBV27 and TRBJ2-7; D not certain. DNA of the CDR3: TGTGCCAGCAGTTTAAGCGAGGCCACCTTACGCGAGCAGTACTTC. This codes for CASSLSEATLREQYF.